The rows below give T cell receptor beta chains drawn from one sample of a study of T cell changes during pregnancy in multiple sclerosis. Libraries were prepared by immunoSEQ multiplex PCR; TCRdb keeps only in-frame clonotypes and omits some of them. The sample has tens of thousands of clones; about 91% are singletons. The specimen was peripheral blood, collected in the first trimester of pregnancy. Source of these receptors: a female donor with multiple sclerosis, enrolled in a pregnancy study. The CDR3 runs from the conserved cysteine through the conserved F or W. A D gene is named only where the DNA matches it firmly. The listing skips clone size in some rows; elsewhere it reads once, few, many or a size class.

d_gene	v_gene	j_gene	abundance	CDR3aa	CDR3nt
NA	TRBV20-1	TRBJ2-3	NA	CSARYTDTQYF	TGCAGTGCTAGATACACAGATACGCAGTATTTT
NA	TRBV7-2	TRBJ2-1	NA	CASSLAPNSDEQFF	TGTGCCAGCAGCTTAGCCCCGAATAGCGATGAGCAGTTCTTC
NA	TRBV19	TRBJ1-1	NA	CASSIVSTAEAFF	TGTGCCAGTAGTATAGTCTCTACAGCTGAAGCTTTCTTT
TRBD1	TRBV19	TRBJ1-3	NA	CASSIGTVSGNTIYF	TGTGCCAGTAGTATCGGGACAGTCTCTGGAAACACCATATATTTT
TRBD2	TRBV7-3	TRBJ2-1	once	CASSRRGTAGDNEQFF	TGTGCCAGCAGCAGACGCGGCACGGCGGGGGACAATGAGCAGTTCTTC
TRBD1	TRBV6-4	TRBJ1-2	NA	CASSRQTGDGYTF	TGTGCCAGCAGTCGTCAGACAGGGGATGGCTACACCTTC
NA	TRBV9	TRBJ1-2	NA	CASSGSPRRGSGYTF	TGTGCCAGCAGCGGGAGCCCCCGCAGGGGCAGTGGCTACACCTTC
TRBD2	TRBV19	TRBJ2-1	NA	CASSIVRLAGVDNEQFF	TGTGCCAGTAGTATCGTGCGGCTAGCGGGGGTTGACAATGAGCAGTTCTTC
NA	TRBV9	TRBJ2-1	NA	CASSALRGFDEQFF	TGTGCCAGCAGCGCCCTCAGGGGTTTCGATGAGCAGTTCTTC
NA	TRBV28	TRBJ1-3	once	CASSLARETGNTIYF	TGTGCCAGCAGTTTAGCCAGGGAAACTGGAAACACCATATATTTT
NA	TRBV30	TRBJ1-6	NA	CAWSGQGLSPLHF	TGTGCCTGGAGCGGACAAGGGCTTTCACCCCTCCACTTT
NA	TRBV7-6	TRBJ2-7	NA	CASSPQARQVSYEQYF	TGTGCCAGCAGCCCCCAGGCTCGACAGGTATCCTACGAGCAGTACTTC
TRBD2	TRBV5-1	TRBJ2-5	NA	CASSSWGGETQYF	TGCGCCAGCAGCAGCTGGGGGGGGGAGACCCAGTACTTC
NA	TRBV18	TRBJ2-7	NA	CASSPPSSSSYEQYF	TGTGCCAGCTCACCCCCCTCTAGCAGCTCCTACGAGCAGTACTTC
NA	TRBV14	TRBJ2-2	NA	CASSQDIAVNTGELFF	TGTGCCAGCAGCCAAGATATAGCGGTAAACACCGGGGAGCTGTTTTTT
NA	TRBV6-5	TRBJ1-4	NA	CASSFGGKSFF	TGTGCCAGCAGTTTTGGAGGGAAATCGTTTTTT